What follows are 9 T cell receptor beta chains derived from one specimen sequenced in a study of T cells in Graves' hyperthyroidism and ophthalmopathy. Researchers amplified the TCR beta CDR3 regions from RNA transcripts. Using the HTBI primer set, a first-round RT-PCR was run on the TCR CDR3. TCRdb re-called the multiplex PCR reads with MiXCR, one entry per CDR3 protein. The sample yields about 360,000 distinct CDR3 sequences, roughly 12% seen once. Sequenced material: blood. All receptors come from a man aged 25-45 years with Graves' hyperthyroidism that later progressed to Graves' ophthalmopathy.

As for this clonotype: One junction end does not reproduce the germline sequence, and a read error may be involved. The V and J genes are TRBV14 and TRBJ2-5; tentatively, D is TRBD1 (5 bases). Germline CDR1 and CDR2: SGHDN and FVKESK. The CDR3 totals 15 residues. This CDR3 reads CASNQGSRGRDTQYF. CDR3 nucleotide sequence: TGTGCCAGCAACCAAGGGTCAAGGGGAAGAGATACCCAGTACTTC.

This chain joins TRBV2 and TRBJ2-1; 8 nucleotides match TRBD1. Trimming removed 8 bases from V and 6 bases from J; junction bases left unmatched: 9. CDR1 and CDR2 from the germline V gene are SNHLY and FYNNEI. The CDR3 has 14 amino acids. The CDR3 is CASFLGTGGNEQFF. The CDR3 coding sequence is TGTGCCAGCTTCCTTGGAACAGGGGGCAATGAGCAGTTCTTC.

The J gene is TRBJ2-5, the V gene TRBV20-1; a weak D match, TRBD2 (5 bases). The germline V gene has CDR1 DFQATT and CDR2 SNEGSKA (reference sequence). The CDR3 is made up of 14 amino acids. V was shortened by 2 bases and J by 2 bases, with 12 bases between the two germline ends. CDR3 DNA sequence: TGCAGTGCTAGAAAGGTCGGACTTCAAGAGACCCAGTACTTC. This codes for CSARKVGLQETQYF.

This clonotype occurred many times. V is TRBV7-2 and J is TRBJ2-7, with D tentatively TRBD2 (6 bases). Germline V gene lookup returns CDR1 SGHTA and CDR2 FQGNSA. The CDR3 totals 14 residues. V lost 2 bases and J lost 3, with 11 bases in between. The CDR3 nucleotides are TGTGCCAGCAGCTTATGGGGGGAGGTCTACGAGCAGTACTTC. Its translation: CASSLWGEVYEQYF.

This clonotype showed up many times. The DNA of the CDR3 is TGTGCCAGCACCTTTGGTAGGAACACTGAAGCTTTCTTT. Translating it yields CASTFGRNTEAFF. The rearrangement links TRBV11-3 to TRBJ1-1; D unresolved. The germline V and J ends were trimmed by 7 bases and 1 base, with 10 bases remaining between them. The CDR3 is 13 residues long. CDR1 is SGHNT, CDR2 YENEEA, per germline.

This clonotype turned up a few times. V is TRBV5-1 and J is TRBJ1-2, with D possibly TRBD1 on 6 matching bases. The V end lost 0 bases, the J end lost 4 bases, and 13 bases lay between the germline ends. Per the germline V gene, CDR1 is SGHRS and CDR2 is YFSETQ. This CDR3 region has 15 residues. The CDR3 nucleotides read TGCGCCAGCAGCTTGGACGTGGGGGCGGCCTATGGCTACACCTTC. This translates into CASSLDVGAAYGYTF.

V gene TRBV12-3 or TRBV12-4 combines with J gene TRBJ2-1; tentative D call: TRBD2 (5 bases). The CDR3 runs 15 residues. Trimming shortened V by 3 bases and J by 5 bases, and 14 bases separated the two germline ends. This CDR3 reads CASSFPPRRNNEQFF. The CDR3 coding sequence is TGTGCCAGCAGTTTTCCCCCTAGGAGGAACAATGAGCAGTTCTTC.

This clonotype has ten or more counts. The chain combines TRBV7-2 with TRBJ2-1; 8 bases map to TRBD2. CDR1 and CDR2 from the germline V gene are SGHTA and FQGNSA. V was clipped by 3 bases and J by 9 bases; unmatched bases: 10. The CDR3 has 15 residues. DNA of the CDR3: TGTGCCAGCAGCTTTGGACTAGCCGGGCATGGTGAGCAGTTCTTC. It translates to CASSFGLAGHGEQFF.

This clonotype occurred many times. The CDR3, as DNA: TGTGCCAGCAGCCAAGCCGGGGGGGGCCGATACGAGCAGTACTTC. Residues: CASSQAGGGRYEQYF. V gene TRBV3-1 combines with J gene TRBJ2-7; 8 bases are shared with TRBD2. J was trimmed by 4 bases and V by 1 base; bases with no gene match: 6. Germline-derived CDR1 and CDR2 are LGHDT and YNNKEL (reference sequence). This CDR3 contains 15 residues.